Given below is one T cell receptor beta chain in context. The source of the sample is a study of blood T cell repertoires in COVID-19. In the study overall: Collection of acute and convalescent COVID-19 samples took place in the United States, Italy and Spain. PBMCs, B-cell-depleted T cells, or T cells provided the cDNA or gDNA that made up the material.

Original processing notes: Nucleated cell number was recorded as an estimate derived from reference gene primer amplification. TCRdb's copy holds only in-frame clones and misses some; the assay was immunoSEQ multiplex PCR. That table is the source of V, J and clone size, and D and trimming were worked out from the DNA. The sample shows roughly 140,000 clones, around 84% of them seen only once. Per germline, CDR1 MNHNS and CDR2 SASEGT. Trimming took 3 bases from V and 0 from J, leaving 6 bases between them. This CDR3 has 15 residues. Material: peripheral blood. The chain couples TRBV6-1 to TRBJ2-6, with TRBD2 as a possible D gene (6 bases). The clonotype was recovered from a human donor in a cohort sampled during active COVID-19. The CDR3 DNA follows: TGTGCCAGCAGTGAGGGGGGCTCTGGGGCCAACGTCCTGACTTTC. Translated: CASSEGGSGANVLTF.